These T cell receptor beta chains were read from a single sample in a study of blood T cell repertoires in COVID-19. The repertoire was sequenced with immunoSEQ multiplex PCR; TCRdb's copy has only in-frame clones and lacks some. This table has 200,000 to 250,000 clones, roughly nine tenths appearing once. The sample consisted of peripheral blood. Receptors were obtained from a woman in her late teens or twenties who had recovered from COVID-19. Each CDR3 is given with its conserved first and last residue. D genes are given only for firm matches. Clone size is stated in some rows and not others, as once, few, many or a class when expanded.

clone_size,d_call,cdr3_length,j_call,v_call,cdr3_nt,cdr3_aa
-,TRBD2,15,TRBJ2-7,TRBV13,TGTGCCAGCAGCTTCCGACTAGCGGGAGGGTACGAGCAGTACTTC,CASSFRLAGGYEQYF
-,TRBD1,15,TRBJ2-7,TRBV6-1,TGTGCCAGCAGTGAGCCGGGACAGGGGGCCTACGAGCAGTACTTC,CASSEPGQGAYEQYF
once,TRBD1,13,TRBJ2-5,TRBV29-1,TGCAGCGTTTGGGAGACAGGGCAAGAGACCCAGTACTTC,CSVWETGQETQYF
few,TRBD2,16,TRBJ2-7,TRBV7-2,TGTGCCAGCAGCTTAGCGATAGGACTAGCGGTTTACGAGCAGTACTTC,CASSLAIGLAVYEQYF
-,TRBD2,11,TRBJ2-1,TRBV20-1,TGCAGTGCTGGACTAGCGGATGAGCAGTTCTTC,CSAGLADEQFF
-,TRBD2,12,TRBJ2-7,TRBV30,TGTGCCTGGAGCGATAGCGGGATCGAGCAGTACTTC,CAWSDSGIEQYF
few,-,14,TRBJ2-7,TRBV9,TGTGCCAGCAGCGCCGGTTATTCCTACTACGAGCAGTACTTC,CASSAGYSYYEQYF
-,-,12,TRBJ2-1,TRBV29-1,TGCAGCGTTGATACTCCCGGCAATGAGCAGTTCTTC,CSVDTPGNEQFF
-,TRBD2,16,TRBJ2-2,TRBV27,TGTGCCAGCAGTTTAGGGCCGGGACTATACACCGGGGAGCTGTTTTTT,CASSLGPGLYTGELFF
once,-,15,TRBJ1-3,TRBV9,TGTGCCAGCAGCGTAGATCCGGGCTCTGGAAACACCATATATTTT,CASSVDPGSGNTIYF
-,TRBD2,17,TRBJ2-1,TRBV25-1,TGTGCCAGCAGTGAATCTGGGCCTAGCGGGGGCTACAATGAGCAGTTCTTC,CASSESGPSGGYNEQFF
few,TRBD1,15,TRBJ1-3,TRBV5-6,TGTGCCAGCAGCTTGGGACAGGGAGCAGGAAACACCATATATTTT,CASSLGQGAGNTIYF
-,-,15,TRBJ2-5,TRBV27,TGTGCCAGCAGTTTATGGGCTACAGGGTCAGAGACCCAGTACTTC,CASSLWATGSETQYF
-,-,11,TRBJ2-2,TRBV29-1,TGCAGCGTTGCTGACACCGGGGAGCTGTTTTTT,CSVADTGELFF
-,-,15,TRBJ1-2,TRBV25-1,TGTGCCAGCAGTGAACATTATGACAGGTCATGGGGCTACACCTTC,CASSEHYDRSWGYTF
-,-,11,TRBJ2-7,TRBV14,TGTGCCAGCAGTCAATACTACGAGCAGTACTTC,CASSQYYEQYF
few,TRBD1,14,TRBJ2-7,TRBV19,TGTGCCAGTAAACCGGGACAGGGGTCCTACGAGCAGTACTTC,CASKPGQGSYEQYF
-,TRBD1,16,TRBJ1-4,TRBV3-1/TRBV3-2,TGTGCCAGCAGCCCCAGGACAGGCTGGGGTAATGAAAAACTGTTTTTT,CASSPRTGWGNEKLFF
-,-,13,TRBJ2-1,TRBV19,TGTGCCAGTGGGAGCGAGTCCTACAATGAGCAGTTCTTC,CASGSESYNEQFF
-,TRBD1,14,TRBJ2-3,TRBV7-9,TGTGCCAGCAGCTTGGGACAGAACACAGATACGCAGTATTTT,CASSLGQNTDTQYF
-,TRBD1,18,TRBJ1-1,TRBV28,TGTGCCAGCAGCTTTTCCCTTTACAGGGGTAAGAGGGACACTGAAGCTTTCTTT,CASSFSLYRGKRDTEAFF